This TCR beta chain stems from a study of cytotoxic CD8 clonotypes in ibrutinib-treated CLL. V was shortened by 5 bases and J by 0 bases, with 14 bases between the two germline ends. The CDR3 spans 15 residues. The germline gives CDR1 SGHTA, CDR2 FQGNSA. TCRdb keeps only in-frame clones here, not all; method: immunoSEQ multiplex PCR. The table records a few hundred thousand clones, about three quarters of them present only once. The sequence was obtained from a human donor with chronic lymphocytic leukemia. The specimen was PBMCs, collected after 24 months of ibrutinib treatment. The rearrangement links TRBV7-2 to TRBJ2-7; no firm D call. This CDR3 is CASSQSSGPSYEQYF. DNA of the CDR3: TGTGCCAGCAGCCAGAGCTCTGGACCCTCCTACGAGCAGTACTTC.